This TCR beta chain was identified in a study of cytomegalovirus exposure and HLA in healthy donors. The J segment lost 4 bases and the V segment lost 0 bases, leaving 7 bases of the junction unmatched. This CDR3 has 16 residues. Germline lookup yields CDR1 SGHNT and CDR2 YYREEE (reference sequence). PCR involved 60 Vbeta and 13 Jbeta primers. Method: immunoSEQ multiplex PCR; TCRdb's copy keeps in-frame clones and lacks some. Among roughly 150,000 clones listed, around 73% were seen once. This clonotype was obtained from a male donor in good health and CMV-seronegative. The chain links TRBV5-4 to TRBJ2-3, with 8 bases matching TRBD2. The sequenced material came from PBMCs. The CDR3 region is CASSLERGGKADTQYF. CDR3 coding DNA: TGTGCCAGCAGCTTGGAACGGGGGGGCAAAGCAGATACGCAGTATTTT.